This T cell receptor beta chain was retrieved from a study of cytomegalovirus exposure and HLA in healthy donors. General study points: Further analysis, carried out later, found HLA-associated TCR beta chains more clonally expanded than equally common other chains. A list of around 150 TCR beta chains associated with cytomegalovirus was given.

The V and J ends lost 2 bases and 1 base, in that order; junction bases with no gene match: 4. The CDR3 is made up of 16 amino acids. Germline CDR1 and CDR2: PRHDT and FYEKMQ (reference sequence). The study ran its PCR with 60 Vbeta and 13 Jbeta primers. The protocol was immunoSEQ multiplex PCR, while the TCRdb copy is restricted to in-frame clones and leaves out a portion. The sample consists of about 140,000 clones, 80% of them appearing once. Although they were nominally healthy when sampled, donors likely had unrecorded immune exposures. Remarks on this clone: No antigen is known for it.

This chain uses TRBV13 with TRBJ2-4, with 8 bases aligning to TRBD1. The clonotype comes from a man aged 35 to 55 in good health and CMV-seronegative. Sequencing input: PBMCs. CDR3 sequence: CASSLKGQVAKNIQYF. The CDR3 coding sequence is TGTGCCAGCAGCTTAAAGGGACAGGTGGCCAAAAACATTCAGTACTTC.